This T cell receptor beta chain was recorded in a study of shared clonotypes between healthy human individuals. The wider study: Contributing individuals were two females and a few males aged 18 to 49. Three plates were used per donor for CD4 naive, three for CD4 memory, two for CD8 naive and one for CD8 memory.

This CDR3 spans 14 amino acids. The trim removed 6 bases at V and 7 bases at J, leaving 6 bases unmatched. CDR1 is LGHNA, CDR2 YNFKEQ, per germline. Study-wide findings and caveats: Enrolling few donors narrowed the genetic and exposure-history diversity that was represented.

Profiling relied on immunoSEQ multiplex PCR, and the TCRdb table lists in-frame clones only, not all of them. Among some 2.1 million clones, over 85% were seen once, and the ten largest hold under 2%. As concerns this clone: The antigen remains undetermined.

CD45RO-negative, CCR7-selected cells formed the naive CD8 fraction, which excluded terminally differentiated effector memory CD45RA+ cells. Adult Caucasians living in Nashville, Tennessee made up all of the donors. The clonotype originates from a man aged 18 to 29 in good health. Some clones in this sample may be carry-over from other donors' samples. The material sequenced was naive CD8+ T cells from PBMCs. The V and J genes are TRBV4-2 and TRBJ1-1; 12 positions match TRBD1. The CDR3, as DNA: TGTGCCAGCAGGAAGGGACAGGGGGCAGATGAAGCTTTCTTT. Encoded protein: CASRKGQGADEAFF.